The source of this T cell receptor (beta chain) is a study of response to subunit inactivated influenza vaccine. Study-wide results and caveats: After each seasonal influenza vaccination, few new T cells are recruited, the authors suggested.

V was shortened by 2 bases and J by 3 bases, with 11 bases between the two germline ends. CDR3 length: 15 amino acids. TCRdb reprocessed the RT-PCR reads with MiXCR, giving one entry per CDR3 protein. The table has about 700,000 distinct CDR3 sequences, 14% seen once. In the case of this clonotype: What it binds is unknown.

V is TRBV12-3 or TRBV12-4 and J is TRBJ2-1; TRBD2 is a possible D gene (6 bases). The clonotype was recovered from a man aged 50-59 years who received an inactivated influenza vaccine. The sample consisted of PBMCs from blood, taken 14 to 15 days before vaccination. CDR3 nucleotide sequence: TGTGCCAGCAGTTTAAGGACTACCGGCTACAATGAGCAGTTCTTC. It is translated as CASSLRTTGYNEQFF.